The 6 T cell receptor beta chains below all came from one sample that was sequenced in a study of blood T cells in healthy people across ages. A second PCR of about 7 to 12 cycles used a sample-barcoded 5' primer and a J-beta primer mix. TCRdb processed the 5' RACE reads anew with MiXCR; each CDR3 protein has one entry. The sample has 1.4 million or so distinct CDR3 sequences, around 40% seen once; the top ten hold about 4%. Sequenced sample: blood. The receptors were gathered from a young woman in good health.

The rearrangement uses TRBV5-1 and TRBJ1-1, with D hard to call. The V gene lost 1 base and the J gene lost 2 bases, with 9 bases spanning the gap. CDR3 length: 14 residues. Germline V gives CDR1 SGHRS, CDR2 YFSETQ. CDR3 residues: CASSLIPTNTEAFF. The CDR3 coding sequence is TGCGCCAGCAGCTTGATTCCCACAAACACTGAAGCTTTCTTT.

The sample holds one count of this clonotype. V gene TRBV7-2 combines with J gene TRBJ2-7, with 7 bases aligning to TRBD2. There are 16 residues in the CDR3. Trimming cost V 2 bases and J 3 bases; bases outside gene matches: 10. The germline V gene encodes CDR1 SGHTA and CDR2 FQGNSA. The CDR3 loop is CASSLIGGGTYYEQYF. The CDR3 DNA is TGTGCCAGCAGCTTAATTGGCGGGGGAACTTACTACGAGCAGTACTTC.

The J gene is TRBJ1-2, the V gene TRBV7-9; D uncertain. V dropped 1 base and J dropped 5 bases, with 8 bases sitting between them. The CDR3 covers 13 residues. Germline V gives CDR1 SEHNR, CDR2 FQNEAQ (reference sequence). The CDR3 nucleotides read TGTGCCAGCAGCTTAGTGGCGGAGTATGGCTACACCTTC. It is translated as CASSLVAEYGYTF.

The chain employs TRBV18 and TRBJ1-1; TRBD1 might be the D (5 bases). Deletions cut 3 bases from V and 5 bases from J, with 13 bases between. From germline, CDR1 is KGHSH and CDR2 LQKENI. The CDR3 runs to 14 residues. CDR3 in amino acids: CASSPERGRTEAFF. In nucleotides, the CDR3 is TGTGCCAGCTCACCGGAAAGGGGAAGGACTGAAGCTTTCTTT.

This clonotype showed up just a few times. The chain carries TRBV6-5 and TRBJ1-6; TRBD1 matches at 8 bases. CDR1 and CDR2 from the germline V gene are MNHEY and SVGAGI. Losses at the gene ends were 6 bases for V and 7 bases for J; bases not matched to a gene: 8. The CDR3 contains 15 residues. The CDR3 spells CASSRGQGHNSPLHF. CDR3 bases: TGTGCCAGCAGCCGAGGACAGGGTCACAATTCACCCCTCCACTTT.

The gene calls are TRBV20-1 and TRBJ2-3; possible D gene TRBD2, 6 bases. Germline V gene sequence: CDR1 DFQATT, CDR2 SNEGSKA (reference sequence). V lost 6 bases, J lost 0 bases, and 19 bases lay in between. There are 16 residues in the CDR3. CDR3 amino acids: CSAKDGGGSSTDTQYF. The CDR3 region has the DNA TGCAGTGCAAAGGACGGGGGTGGATCTAGCACAGATACGCAGTATTTT.